The sequence of this TCR beta chain was determined in a study of T cells after yellow fever vaccination. Notes on the study in general: Overlap between CD4 and CD8 compartments was detected for a small share of clonotypes. Post-booster samples contained most primary-vaccination clones (just under 98% CD4, about 85% CD8).

This clonotype was seen at least ten times. Its cognate antigen is unknown. With 4 bases clipped from V and 3 bases from J, the junction kept 13 bases outside the gene matches. The germline V gene has CDR1 LGHNA and CDR2 YNFKEQ. The CDR3 has 17 residues. In TCRdb, the 5' RACE reads were re-called with MiXCR into one record per CDR3 protein. The data show 100,000 to 150,000 distinct CDR3 sequences, with under 9% seen just once and about two fifths held by the top ten. The V gene is TRBV4-2, the J gene TRBJ2-3; TRBD2 matches at 7 bases. The sequences come from CD8+ T cells sorted from PBMCs, collected on the day of the yellow fever booster vaccination. This clonotype originated in a man between 18 and 35 years old who received the YFV17D yellow fever vaccine. CDR3 bases: TGTGCCAGCAGCCTCCGAACGGGGGGTATCGTTACAGATACGCAGTATTTT. This translates into CASSLRTGGIVTDTQYF.